This T cell receptor beta chain was sequenced during a study of OX40 agonist ivuxolimab in advanced cancers. Broader study findings: Near-lowest levels of clonal expansion characterized partial responders at 0.1-3.0 mg/kg. CD8+ T cells (on average) carried more expanded clones than CD4+ T cells.

Points on this clone: Its cognate antigen is unknown.

The germline CDR1 and CDR2 sequences are LNHDA and SQIVND (reference sequence). The CDR3 has 17 residues. With V trimmed by 5 bases and J by 2 bases, 12 bases remained unmatched. Assay used: immunoSEQ multiplex PCR; TCRdb lists only in-frame clones, some missing. The sample yields roughly 76,000 clones, 84% seen once. The rearrangement uses TRBV19 and TRBJ1-5; 7 bases align to TRBD1. Material: CD4+ or CD8+ T cells sorted from blood, obtained in a trial of the OX40 agonist ivuxolimab. This TCR came from an adult with an advanced solid tumor such as melanoma, head and neck, liver or kidney cancer. This chain's CDR3 is CASSPRTGDFGNQPQHF. The CDR3 region has the DNA TGTGCCAGTAGTCCACGAACAGGGGACTTCGGCAATCAGCCCCAGCATTTT.